The 17 T cell receptor beta chains below come from one sample, sequenced in a study of blood T cells in healthy people across ages. Through a sample-barcoded 5' primer and a J-beta primer mix, a second PCR was run for roughly 6 to 12 cycles. A single record per CDR3 protein comes from TCRdb applying MiXCR to the 5' RACE reads. The data hold roughly 700,000 distinct CDR3 sequences, with approximately 49% observed a single time. What was sequenced was blood. The receptors come from a woman aged 55-69 years in good health.

The CDR3 DNA is TGTGCCAGCAGCTTCGACAGGTCCGACTATGGCTACACCTTC. Its protein is CASSFDRSDYGYTF. The chain employs TRBV7-2 and TRBJ1-2; weak D call: TRBD1 (6 bases). This CDR3 comprises 14 residues. Germline loops: CDR1 SGHTA, CDR2 FQGNSA. The germline V and J ends were trimmed by 3 bases and 3 bases, with 11 bases remaining between them.

In its sample, this clonotype was seen a few times. This sequence joins TRBV15 and TRBJ2-7; TRBD2 might be the D (6 bases). Trimming removed 11 bases from V and 1 base from J, with 21 bases in between. From germline, CDR1 is LNHNV and CDR2 YYDKDF (reference sequence). The CDR3 has 15 residues. DNA for the CDR3: TGTGCCGCGGGAAAAGAGAGGGGCACATCCTACGAGCAGTACTTC. This codes for CAAGKERGTSYEQYF.

This clonotype was recorded at least ten times. The J gene is TRBJ2-1, the V gene TRBV29-1; 8 bases align to TRBD2. This CDR3 is built from 10 residues. Germline trimming cut 8 bases from V and 9 bases from J; bases unmatched to any gene: 3. CDR1 SQVTM and CDR2 ANQGSEA come from the germline V gene. The CDR3 loop is CSTSGFEQFF. CDR3 in DNA: TGCAGCACTAGCGGATTTGAGCAGTTCTTC.

The rearrangement links TRBV9 to TRBJ1-1; D not certain. The CDR3 contains 15 residues. The germline V gene encodes CDR1 SGDLS and CDR2 YYNGEE. V was cut by 0 bases and J by 5 bases, with 14 bases left in between. The DNA of the CDR3 is TGTGCCAGCAGCGTAGAGGACCAGGCGGGGACTGAAGCTTTCTTT. Translating it yields CASSVEDQAGTEAFF.

The V gene is TRBV6-1, the J gene TRBJ2-5; the match to TRBD1 covers 7 bases. The V gene's germline CDR1 is MNHNS and CDR2 SASEGT. The V and J ends lost 6 bases and 5 bases, in that order; junction bases with no gene match: 9. The CDR3 spans 14 residues. Here the CDR3 reads CASSKTGPHETQYF. CDR3 sequence (DNA): TGTGCCAGCAGCAAGACAGGGCCCCACGAGACCCAGTACTTC.

V gene TRBV12-3 or TRBV12-4 combines with J gene TRBJ2-5; 8 nucleotides align to TRBD2. J gave up 4 bases and V 11 bases, and 15 bases lay outside the gene matches. The CDR3 has 15 residues. CDR3 sequence: CAAGRAEGLGETQYF. CDR3 DNA sequence: TGTGCCGCCGGGAGGGCGGAGGGGCTAGGAGAGACCCAGTACTTC.

This chain connects TRBV7-2 to TRBJ2-7, with 9 bases fitting TRBD2. The last part of the DNA fits TRBJ2-5 better; the J call may be wrong. Germline V CDR1 and CDR2: SGHTA, FQGNSA. This CDR3 comprises 13 residues. For the CDR3, the DNA is TGTGCCAGCAGCTTAGGGCGGGAGGGGACCCAGTACTTC. This encodes CASSLGREGTQYF.

This clonotype occurred a few times. This chain connects TRBV5-1 to TRBJ2-7, with D possibly matching TRBD2 (6 bases). V was shortened by 0 bases and J by 1 base, with 14 bases between the two germline ends. Germline CDR1 SGHRS, CDR2 YFSETQ. This CDR3 comprises 16 residues. CDR3 region: CASSLEVGTRSYEQYF. Here the CDR3 DNA reads TGCGCCAGCAGCTTGGAGGTGGGGACTCGATCCTACGAGCAGTACTTC.

This clonotype occurred a few times. The gene calls are TRBV6-2 or TRBV6-3 and TRBJ1-1; 8 bases agree with TRBD1. The CDR3 length is 12 residues. Germline-derived CDR1 and CDR2 are MNHEY and SVGEGT. J lost 10 bases, V lost 6 bases, and 7 bases had no gene match. Here the CDR3 reads CASSQDRAPAFF. CDR3 bases: TGTGCCAGCAGCCAGGACAGGGCCCCAGCTTTCTTT.

The table lists this clonotype with a few counts. V and J are TRBV29-1 and TRBJ2-5, with a weak D call TRBD1 (5 bases). Trimming removed 6 bases from V and 4 bases from J, with 15 bases in between. The CDR3 has 13 residues. CDR1 and CDR2 (germline): SQVTM, ANQGSEA. The CDR3 nucleotides are TGCAGCGTGAGAGCAGGGCTAGGAGAGACCCAGTACTTC. This sequence encodes CSVRAGLGETQYF.

The chain recombines TRBV7-2 with TRBJ2-1; D gene unclear. Trimming removed 6 bases at V and 4 bases at J, with 7 bases between. This CDR3 spans 12 amino acids. Germline V lookup: CDR1 SGHTA, CDR2 FQGNSA. The CDR3 loop reads CASRLLYNEQFF. The CDR3 coding sequence is TGTGCCAGCAGACTGTTATACAATGAGCAGTTCTTC.

As for this clonotype: Relative to the germline gene, one junction end is altered; a read error may explain this. The J gene is TRBJ2-5, the V gene TRBV2, with D possibly TRBD2 on 6 matching bases. Germline V lookup: CDR1 SNHLY, CDR2 FYNNEI. This CDR3 region has 15 residues. CDR3 nucleotide sequence: TGTACCAGCAGTGCCACGGAGGGTCGGGCGGAGACCCAGTACTTC. Its translation is CTSSATEGRAETQYF.

In this sample, this clonotype turned up a few times. The V and J genes are TRBV4-1 and TRBJ2-7; D is uncertain. The germline CDR1 and CDR2 sequences are MGHRA and YSYEKL. The CDR3 consists of 13 residues. V was cut by 0 bases and J by 6 bases, with 9 bases left in between. CDR3: CASSQDPWVEQYF. CDR3 in DNA: TGCGCCAGCAGCCAAGATCCATGGGTCGAGCAGTACTTC.

This clonotype was observed a handful of times. The genes are TRBV14 and TRBJ2-5, with unresolved D. Trimming took 4 bases from V and 6 from J, leaving 15 bases between them. The CDR3 covers 14 residues. CDR1 SGHDN and CDR2 FVKESK come from the germline V gene. The DNA for the CDR3 is TGTGCCAGCAGCCCGAGTAGGCTGGTCCAGACCCAGTACTTC. Translated, it gives CASSPSRLVQTQYF.

This clonotype was counted between two and nine times. V is TRBV29-1 and J is TRBJ2-7; D unresolved. CDR3 size: 12 residues. Trimming pared 6 bases from V and 4 bases from J, leaving 13 bases between. Germline V gene lookup returns CDR1 SQVTM and CDR2 ANQGSEA. CDR3 coding DNA: TGCAGCGTAGGGCAGAACTTTTACGAGCAGTACTTC. As protein: CSVGQNFYEQYF.

Remarks on this clonotype: A read error may produce the germline difference seen at one junction end. The chain carries TRBV20-1 and TRBJ2-5, with TRBD2 matching over 7 bases. The germline gives CDR1 DFQATT, CDR2 SNEGSKA (reference sequence). The CDR3 has 15 amino acids. The CDR3 DNA is TGCAGTGCCACCTCGGCGGGAGACTCTCAAGAGGCCCAGTACTTC. This sequence encodes CSATSAGDSQEAQYF.

The sample holds a few counts of this clonotype. The gene calls are TRBV6-2 or TRBV6-3 and TRBJ2-5; D is undetermined. The V gene's germline CDR1 is MNHEY and CDR2 SVGEGT. CDR3 length: 12 amino acids. V lost 3 bases to trimming and J lost 4 bases, with 6 bases between them. The CDR3 coding sequence is TGTGCCAGCAGTTATTGGGGAGAGACCCAGTACTTC. Translated: CASSYWGETQYF.